Below, 28 T cell receptor beta chains from the same sample are listed, as sequenced in a study of blood T cell repertoires in COVID-19. Sequencing used immunoSEQ multiplex PCR; TCRdb keeps in-frame clones, though not all of them. The sample shows hundreds of thousands of clones, over 75% of them seen only once. Material: PBMCs or T cells enriched from blood (not recorded which). These TCRs come from a woman in her twenties or thirties who had recovered from COVID-19.

The J gene is TRBJ1-5, the V gene TRBV19; TRBD1 matches at 8 bases. The CDR3 sequence is 14 residues long. V dropped 7 bases and J dropped 6; count of bases not matched to a gene: 8. Germline V gene data show CDR1 as LNHDA and CDR2 as SQIVND (reference sequence). CDR3 sequence (DNA): TGTGCCAGTAAGAAGGACAGGGTCAGTCAGCCCCAGCATTTT. It encodes CASKKDRVSQPQHF. Supplemented by reference TRBV19 and TRBJ1-5, the full variable domain reads DGGITQSPKYLFRKEGQNVTLSCEQNLNHDAMYWYRQDPGQGLRLIYYSQIVNDFQKGDIAEGYSVSREKKESFPLTVTSAQKNPTAFYLCASKKDRVSQPQHFGDGTRLSIL.

The chain links TRBV2 to TRBJ1-2; 7 bases line up with TRBD1. This CDR3 is built from 14 residues. Germline assignment: CDR1 SNHLY and CDR2 FYNNEI. V gave up 5 bases and J gave up 7 bases; unmatched junction bases: 10. DNA of the CDR3: TGTGCCAGCAGTATGAAGAGGGGGCAGGGTGGCTACACCTTC. Translating gives CASSMKRGQGGYTF.

The chain recombines TRBV28 with TRBJ2-5; weak D call: TRBD1 (5 bases). The V end was cut by 7 bases, the J end by 5 bases, with 20 bases between. The CDR3 runs to 15 residues. From germline, CDR1 is MDHEN and CDR2 SYDVKM. The CDR3 here is CASTPTAGLGETQYF. In DNA form, the CDR3 reads TGTGCCAGCACCCCCACGGCAGGGCTTGGGGAGACCCAGTACTTC.

This chain connects TRBV6-2 or TRBV6-3 to TRBJ1-3, with D hard to call. This CDR3 is built from 15 residues. The V gene lost 6 bases and the J gene lost 0 bases, with 12 bases spanning the gap. Germline V CDR1 and CDR2: MNHEY, SVGEGT. The CDR3 reads CASSREVLSGNTIYF. The CDR3 nucleotides read TGTGCCAGCAGCCGGGAGGTCCTCTCTGGAAACACCATATATTTT.

The V gene is TRBV14, the J gene TRBJ2-6; TRBD1 aligns across 7 bases. In germline, CDR1 is SGHDN, CDR2 FVKESK. This CDR3 is 16 amino acids long. Germline trimming cut 4 bases from V and 4 bases from J; bases unmatched to any gene: 7. The CDR3 is CASSPSTGMGANVLTF. The CDR3 bases are TGTGCCAGCAGCCCCTCGACAGGGATGGGGGCCAACGTCCTGACTTTC.

The rearrangement links TRBV27 to TRBJ2-7, with 10 nucleotides matching TRBD2. The J segment lost 3 bases and the V segment lost 4 bases, leaving 6 bases of the junction unmatched. The CDR3 covers 15 residues. The germline V gene encodes CDR1 MNHEY and CDR2 SMNVEV (reference sequence). The CDR3 loop is CASSYSSGGLYEQYF. For the CDR3, the DNA is TGTGCCAGCAGTTACTCTAGCGGGGGCCTCTACGAGCAGTACTTC.

This CDR3 reads CASSPGTGVTNYGYTF. In DNA, the CDR3 is TGCGCCAGCAGCCCCGGGACAGGGGTAACTAACTATGGCTACACCTTC. The chain employs TRBV5-1 and TRBJ1-2, with 10 bases matching TRBD1. Germline CDR1 and CDR2: SGHRS and YFSETQ. The CDR3 loop spans 16 amino acids. V was pared by 4 bases and J by 0 bases, with 6 bases of the junction left unmatched. The full variable domain, its missing parts supplied by reference TRBV5-1 and TRBJ1-2, is KAGVTQTPRYLIKTRGQQVTLSCSPISGHRSVSWYQQTPGQGLQFLFEYFSETQRNKGNFPGRFSGRQFSNSRSEMNVSTLELGDSALYLCASSPGTGVTNYGYTFGSGTRLTVV.

The rearrangement joins TRBV6-1 to TRBJ1-4, with 7 positions matching TRBD1. The CDR3 totals 15 residues. CDR1 and CDR2 (germline): MNHNS, SASEGT. The trim removed 2 bases at V and 4 bases at J, leaving 4 bases unmatched. The DNA for the CDR3 is TGTGCCAGCAGTGAACCCGGGACAGTTAATGAAAAACTGTTTTTT. Protein product: CASSEPGTVNEKLFF.

In this sample, this clone turned up once. V is TRBV28 and J is TRBJ2-3; 8 nucleotides agree with TRBD1. J lost 6 bases, V lost 6 bases, and 5 bases had no gene match. The CDR3 length is 13 residues. CDR1 MDHEN and CDR2 SYDVKM come from the germline V gene. CDR3 bases: TGTGCCAGCAGCCGACAGGGGCTCGATACGCAGTATTTT. Protein: CASSRQGLDTQYF.

The V gene is TRBV30, the J gene TRBJ2-2; possibly TRBD2 for D (6 bases). The V and J ends lost 5 bases and 5 bases respectively, with 12 bases between them. CDR3 length: 13 amino acids. Germline-derived CDR1 and CDR2 are GTSNPN and SVGIG (reference sequence). CDR3 protein: CAWSDGGTGELFF. CDR3 coding DNA: TGTGCCTGGTCCGATGGGGGGACCGGGGAGCTGTTTTTT.

The chain couples TRBV5-1 to TRBJ2-5; TRBD2 matches 8 bases. V was clipped by 3 bases and J by 1 base; unmatched bases: 8. CDR3 length equals 16 residues. Germline CDR1 SGHRS, CDR2 YFSETQ. The CDR3 loop is CASSWGALAGQETQYF. The CDR3 DNA reads TGCGCCAGCAGCTGGGGGGCCCTAGCGGGCCAAGAGACCCAGTACTTC.

The chain couples TRBV7-3 to TRBJ1-1; D remains unclear. V was cut by 6 bases and J by 1 base, with 9 bases left in between. Germline CDR1 reads SGHTA; CDR2 reads FQGTGA. This CDR3 comprises 13 residues. The CDR3: CASSPVPNTEAFF. The CDR3 nucleotides read TGTGCCAGCAGTCCAGTCCCGAACACTGAAGCTTTCTTT.

The chain carries TRBV4-3 and TRBJ2-1; TRBD2 agrees at 12 bases. The CDR3 has 17 residues. Germline trimming cut 1 base from V and 1 base from J; bases unmatched to any gene: 2. Germline V lookup: CDR1 LGHNA, CDR2 YSLEER. The CDR3 DNA follows: TGCGCCAGCAGCCAAGGACTAGCGGGGGAGTCCTACAATGAGCAGTTCTTC. Its translation: CASSQGLAGESYNEQFF.

V is TRBV29-1 and J is TRBJ1-1; D gene uncertain. The CDR3 is 10 amino acids. Deletions cut 3 bases from V and 7 bases from J, with 6 bases between. Germline assignment: CDR1 SQVTM and CDR2 ANQGSEA. The CDR3 DNA follows: TGCAGCGTTGATACAGATGAAGCTTTCTTT. It translates to CSVDTDEAFF. The full variable domain, with the rest looked up from reference TRBV29-1 and TRBJ1-1, is SAVISQKPSRDICQRGTSLTIQCQVDSQVTMMFWYRQQPGQSLTLIATANQGSEATYESGFVIDKFPISRPNLTFSTLTVSNMSPEDSSIYLCSVDTDEAFFGQGTRLTVV.

The rearrangement uses TRBV5-6 and TRBJ2-7; TRBD2 matches at 7 bases. The CDR3 is made up of 15 amino acids. Germline-derived CDR1 and CDR2 are SGHDT and YYEEEE. V dropped 4 bases and J dropped 3; count of bases not matched to a gene: 10. The CDR3 DNA is TGTGCCAGCAGCCGGCGGCCTGGCGGGAGCTACGAGCAGTACTTC. This sequence encodes CASSRRPGGSYEQYF.

The J gene is TRBJ2-1, the V gene TRBV9, with no clear D. The V gene's germline CDR1 is SGDLS and CDR2 YYNGEE. This CDR3 is built from 14 residues. The V and J ends lost 2 bases and 2 bases respectively, with 8 bases between them. CDR3 DNA: TGTGCCAGCAGCGTTGGTAGAACCTACAATGAGCAGTTCTTC. Protein: CASSVGRTYNEQFF.

The rearrangement joins TRBV7-9 to TRBJ2-7, with D uncertain. The CDR3 spans 11 residues. Between the trimmed V and J ends, which lost 5 bases and 2 bases, there was a span of 4 bases. Germline V lookup: CDR1 SEHNR, CDR2 FQNEAQ (reference sequence). CDR3 sequence reads: CASSVTYEQYF. The CDR3 coding sequence is TGTGCCAGCAGCGTAACCTACGAGCAGTACTTC. The full variable domain, completed using reference TRBV7-9 and TRBJ2-7, is DTGVSQNPRHKITKRGQNVTFRCDPISEHNRLYWYRQTLGQGPEFLTYFQNEAQLEKSRLLSDRFSAERPKGSFSTLEIQRTEQGDSAMYLCASSVTYEQYFGPGTRLTVT.

J is TRBJ2-5 and V is TRBV9; D unresolved. Deletions cut 4 bases from V and 3 bases from J, with 16 bases between. The V gene's germline CDR1 is SGDLS and CDR2 YYNGEE. The CDR3 has 15 amino acids. The CDR3 region has the DNA TGTGCCAGCAGCCCCGCGGCGGCCCGTAAAGAGACCCAGTACTTC. Translating gives CASSPAAARKETQYF.

J is TRBJ1-3 and V is TRBV19; tentative D call: TRBD1 (6 bases). From germline, CDR1 is LNHDA and CDR2 SQIVND (reference sequence). V gave up 4 bases and J gave up 0 bases, with 13 bases separating them. The CDR3 extends over 16 amino acids. CDR3 sequence: CASSNDRPYSGNTIYF. The CDR3 DNA is TGTGCCAGTAGTAACGACAGGCCCTACTCTGGAAACACCATATATTTT.

This chain links TRBV10-1 with TRBJ1-1; D is perhaps TRBD1 (5 bases). Trimming pared 2 bases from V and 4 bases from J, leaving 8 bases between. CDR3 length: 13 residues. Per the germline V gene, CDR1 is WNHNN and CDR2 is SYGVQD (reference sequence). The DNA of the CDR3 is TGCGCCAGCAGTGAGGGAAGGGGCACTGAAGCTTTCTTT. It is translated as CASSEGRGTEAFF.

The rearrangement joins TRBV3-1 (or the pseudogene TRBV3-2) to TRBJ1-2; 9 bases map to TRBD1. Trimming cost V 5 bases and J 5 bases; bases outside gene matches: 6. Germline V gene lookup returns CDR1 LGHDT and CDR2 YNNKEL (reference sequence). This CDR3 is built from 14 residues. In nucleotides, the CDR3 is TGTGCCAGCAGCTCGCGGGGGACAGGGTATGGCTACACCTTC. It translates to CASSSRGTGYGYTF.

This chain connects TRBV5-1 to TRBJ2-3; 10 bases are shared with TRBD2. The CDR3 is 16 amino acids. V was clipped by 2 bases and J by 1 base; unmatched bases: 4. Germline CDR1 SGHRS, CDR2 YFSETQ. This CDR3 reads CASSLPSGSGTDTQYF. The DNA for the CDR3 is TGCGCCAGCAGCTTACCTAGCGGGAGCGGCACAGATACGCAGTATTTT.

The V gene is TRBV29-1, the J gene TRBJ2-7; a possible D gene is TRBD1 (6 bases). The CDR3 length is 12 residues. Per the germline V gene, CDR1 is SQVTM and CDR2 is ANQGSEA. V lost 8 bases to trimming and J lost 5 bases, with 16 bases between them. The DNA for the CDR3 is TGCAGCATTACGACAGGCAGCGACGAGCAGTACTTC. As protein: CSITTGSDEQYF.

The rearrangement joins TRBV7-9 to TRBJ2-7, with 7 bases fitting TRBD1. The germline V gene encodes CDR1 SEHNR and CDR2 FQNEAQ (reference sequence). The CDR3 has 16 amino acids. The J segment lost 4 bases and the V segment lost 1 base, leaving 10 bases of the junction unmatched. CDR3 DNA sequence: TGTGCCAGCAGCTTAGGACAGGGAAGAGGATCATACGAGCAGTACTTC. Amino acids: CASSLGQGRGSYEQYF.

The chain is built from TRBV12-3 or TRBV12-4 and TRBJ2-7; D is uncertain. The length of the CDR3 is 13 residues. V was trimmed by 4 bases and J by 2 bases, leaving 9 bases between them. The CDR3 bases are TGTGCCAGCAGTTATGAAGAGGCCTACGAGCAGTACTTC. Its translation is CASSYEEAYEQYF.

The chain recombines TRBV6-2 or TRBV6-3 with TRBJ1-2; 7 bases map to TRBD1. The CDR3 totals 14 residues. CDR1 and CDR2 (germline): MNHEY, SVGEGT. J gave up 8 bases and V 5 bases, and 11 bases lay outside the gene matches. DNA of the CDR3: TGTGCCAGCAGTCCGGGACAGCGCCTTCTGGGCTACACCTTC. Protein: CASSPGQRLLGYTF.

The chain recombines TRBV7-3 with TRBJ2-1; 10 bases agree with TRBD2. This CDR3 is built from 14 residues. The germline V gene encodes CDR1 SGHTA and CDR2 FQGTGA. Trimming removed 4 bases from V and 9 bases from J; junction bases left unmatched: 6. CDR3 sequence: CASSSGTSESEQFF. For the CDR3, the DNA is TGTGCCAGCAGCTCGGGGACTAGCGAGAGTGAGCAGTTCTTC.

V gene TRBV28 combines with J gene TRBJ2-7, with D hard to call. Germline loops: CDR1 MDHEN, CDR2 SYDVKM. The CDR3 runs to 12 residues. The ends were cut back, 10 bases at V and 4 bases at J, with 14 bases in the middle. For the CDR3, the DNA is TGTGCCAACTTACCCCCCCCTTACGAGCAGTACTTC. Translating gives CANLPPPYEQYF. The complete variable domain, with remaining parts taken from reference TRBV28 and TRBJ2-7, reads DVKVTQSSRYLVKRTGEKVFLECVQDMDHENMFWYRQDPGLGLRLIYFSYDVKMKEKGDIPEGYSVSREKKERFSLILESASTNQTSMYLCANLPPPYEQYFGPGTRLTVT.